The entry below gives a single TCR beta chain sequence along with its context. Its antigen is not known. This specimen belongs to a study of identical twins. CDR1 is MNHEY and CDR2 is SVGAGI in the germline V gene. V was cut by 0 bases and J by 0 bases, with 6 bases left in between. The CDR3 length is 15 residues. Study outcomes and limitations: Zero-insertion analyses could be partly confounded by invariant MAIT and iNKT cells.

MiXCR, applied by TCRdb to the 5' RACE reads, yields one record per CDR3 protein. The sample shows 750,000 to 950,000 distinct CDR3 sequences, 10% to 15% of them seen only once. These data were likewise used in another study, on yellow fever vaccine responses in identical twins.

The sample was PBMCs. This receptor was identified in a young woman in good health. This chain uses TRBV6-5 with TRBJ1-5; D gene ambiguous. CDR3 region: CASSYSGYSNQPQHF. Written as DNA, the CDR3 is TGTGCCAGCAGTTACTCAGGGTATAGCAATCAGCCCCAGCATTTT.